This T cell receptor beta chain was recorded in a study of identical twins. Study outcomes and limitations: The authors noted that invariant MAIT and iNKT cells could partly confound zero-insertion analyses. Reduced insertions were recorded for abundant cord blood beta clonotypes, with no such pattern in memory repertoires.

V lost 4 bases to trimming and J lost 0 bases, with 10 bases between them. Per the germline V gene, CDR1 is SQVTM and CDR2 is ANQGSEA. CDR3 length equals 14 residues. TCRdb re-derived calls from the 5' RACE reads in MiXCR, one entry per CDR3 protein. The data hold about 200,000 distinct CDR3 sequences, with over 5.5% observed a single time. Healthy Caucasian donors formed the entire cohort. This clonotype was counted ten times or more. No antigen is known for it. This sample also belongs to another study, concerning T cells expressing NK-cell markers. That work adds: Dominance of the CD3+CD56-NKG2C+ fraction by these clonotypes also held in four donors.

This receptor was obtained from a woman aged 18-29 years in good health. The chain uses TRBV29-1 and TRBJ1-3; D gene uncertain. The sequenced sample consisted of CD8+ T cells sorted from blood. The CDR3, as DNA: TGCAGCGTTGTTCGTGAACTCTCTGGAAACACCATATATTTT. This gives the protein CSVVRELSGNTIYF.